Detailed here is one TCR beta chain. This receptor's antigen is unknown. There are no base qualities to consult, and no much larger clone falls within one base. These data come from a study of CD8+ T cells in alopecia areata listed by TCRdb under 2018. About the full investigation: Treated patients were enrolled in an open-label pilot trial of oral tofacitinib, 5 to 10 mg twice daily, for moderate-to-severe alopecia areata. Patients stayed on tofacitinib for 6 to 18 months and then had 6 months of follow-up off drug so that delayed response and recurrence could be assessed. The SALT score, which quantifies the percentage of affected scalp surface area, was used to measure disease severity in treated patients. High-throughput TCRbeta sequencing was used to examine T cell clonal expansion in alopecia areata in both the C3H/HeJ mouse model and human patients. Scalp tissue and sorted CD4+ and CD8+ peripheral blood T cells from patchy and totalis/universalis alopecia areata patients and from healthy controls were covered by human TCRbeta sequencing. Patients on tofacitinib were biopsied at baseline and after 4 and 24 weeks of treatment, and several of the patients also had a later scalp biopsy. Scalp clonality was compared among normal scalp (n=4), patchy alopecia areata scalp (n=8), and alopecia totalis/universalis scalp (n=8). RNA came from the PAXgene miRNA kit for fixed scalp, the miRNeasy kit for PBMCs, and the RNeasy kit for mouse skin. TCRbeta CDR3 regions were amplified by immunoSEQ multiplex PCR using 35 Vbeta forward and 13 Jbeta reverse primers. Overall study results and their limits: The treated cohort was small, with a single nonresponder, so links between baseline CD8+ expansion and response need larger studies. During tofacitinib treatment, many expanded lesional clones remained in scalp and blood, and this persistence may partly explain relapse after treatment is stopped. TCR sequences shared between patients were less clear than in mice, possibly partly because of HLA diversity in the patient population. Tofacitinib significantly decreased scalp clonality and the number of expanded CD8+ clones among the top 100 scalp clones. Unlike mouse skin, where gammadelta T cells dominate, normal human skin contains resident alphabeta T cells that get sequenced too, which complicates analysis of the scalp TCR repertoire. Higher clonality and more expanded CD8+ clones were observed in lesional scalp than in normal scalp, particularly in alopecia totalis/universalis, a finding suggestive of antigenic drive.

V sheds 2 bases and J sheds 4 bases, leaving 16 bases between their ends. The germline V gene yields SGDLS for CDR1 and YYNGEE for CDR2. From cysteine to phenylalanine, the CDR3 is 16 amino acids long. The read is trimmed to its CDR3 DNA, 48 bases read in frame from base 1. The treatment or condition label for this specimen denotes: oral pan-JAK inhibitor, 5-10 mg twice daily. Lesional scalp punch biopsies and peripheral blood were obtained from alopecia areata patients. PBMCs were isolated by density centrifugation and stained for CD3, CD4 and CD8, and CD4+ and CD8+ T cells were sorted on a FACSAria. The library was made by the immunoSEQ multiplex PCR assay. For TCR sequencing, RNA was extracted from every sample and reverse transcribed into cDNA to serve as template. SuperScript III was used for first-strand cDNA synthesis, primed with a 2:1 mix of oligo-dT and random hexamers. A synthetic immune receptor repertoire was used to assess amplification bias, and residual bias was removed computationally. Per the authors' processing: After raw reads were preprocessed to remove errors, the CDR3 was defined following IMGT conventions as running from the conserved cysteine to phenylalanine. Clonality was computed as 1 minus the Shannon entropy, with the entropy normalized by log2 of the number of productive unique TCRs. Whether scalp clones were CD4 or CD8 was inferred by matching scalp TCRbeta sequences against CD4 and CD8 repertoires sorted from blood. TCRdb limited this immuneACCESS table to in-frame rearrangements with V and J called. A share of clones is missing; checked studies link under half to unresolved V genes, and the rest is unexplained. Clonal size and the V and J genes are those of that table, whereas D and trimming came from the DNA. The table for this sample lists fewer than 250,000 clones; around two fifths of them were counted only once. Roughly 2.8% of the sample rests with the top ten.

The rearrangement combines TRBV9 with TRBJ2-1; the D segment is perhaps TRBD1 or TRBD2, each sharing 6 matched bases. The input for sequencing was CD4+ T cells sorted from blood, taken at roughly week 36, from a patient treated with tofacitinib. This TCR was recovered from a human donor with alopecia areata. The nucleotides read TGTGCCAGCAGCGTTGGGGGCGCGGGAAGGTACAATGAGCAGTTCTTC. Translated, it gives CASSVGGAGRYNEQFF. This CDR3, with the reference TRBV9 and TRBJ2-1 proteins standing in past its ends, gives the full variable domain DSGVTQTPKHLITATGQRVTLRCSPRSGDLSVYWYQQSLDQGLQFLIQYYNGEERAKGNILERFSAQQFPDLHSELNLSSLELGDSALYFCASSVGGAGRYNEQFFGPGTRLTVL.